The clone carrying this TCR beta chain appeared a few times. Its antigen is unidentified. These data come from a study of T cells in localized non-small cell lung cancer. Findings and limits, study-wide: Investigators sequenced only a single tumor region, leaving heterogeneity possible.

This CDR3 has 14 residues. Looked up from germline, CDR1 is LNHDA and CDR2 is SQIVND (reference sequence). The V end was cut by 5 bases, the J end by 6 bases, with 11 bases between. Here immunoSEQ multiplex PCR was the method, and the copy in TCRdb shows in-frame clones only, minus some. The table lists some 38,000 clones, around nine tenths of them singletons. The starting material was peripheral blood, obtained before any cancer treatment. This receptor was taken from an older female donor with stage I lung adenocarcinoma. The rearrangement links TRBV19 to TRBJ1-6; no clear D gene. In nucleotides, the CDR3 is TGTGCCAGTAGTCTGGACCGGTCTAATTCACCCCTCCACTTT. Its translation is CASSLDRSNSPLHF.